Described below is a single T cell receptor (beta chain) sequence and its context. Sequenced by immunoSEQ multiplex PCR; TCRdb stores in-frame clones only, minus some. The table records roughly 23,000 clones, 80% of them present only once. The data stem from a study of sequential checkpoint blockade in melanoma. For the study at large: Arm A got nivolumab then ipilimumab; arm B the reverse, 1:1.

CDR1 and CDR2 from the germline V gene are SSHAT and FNYEAQ (reference sequence). Trimming took 4 bases from V and 1 from J; bases not matched to a gene: 4. CDR3 length: 15 amino acids. Treatment given: randomized to nivolumab then ipilimumab (arm A) or the reverse (arm B). From thawed PBMCs, live CD3+CD8+ cells negative for CD19 and CD56 were sorted. This TCR was sampled from a human donor with melanoma. Sequenced material: CD8+ T cells sorted from blood (inferred from file names), taken from a patient given nivolumab and ipilimumab in sequence. This chain connects TRBV7-7 to TRBJ2-5; 9 bases match TRBD1. The CDR3 loop is CASSSGQGRQETQYF. For the CDR3, the DNA is TGTGCCAGCAGCTCGGGACAGGGCCGCCAAGAGACCCAGTACTTC. Full variable domain (rest looked up from reference TRBV7-7 and TRBJ2-5): GAGVSQSPRYKVTKRGQDVTLRCDPISSHATLYWYQQALGQGPEFLTYFNYEAQPDKSGLPSDRFSAERPEGSISTLTIQRTEQRDSAMYRCASSSGQGRQETQYFGPGTRLLVL.